This T cell receptor beta chain is drawn from a study of cytomegalovirus exposure and HLA in healthy donors. Whole-study results and caveats: Presence/absence analyses rested on an assumption that sequencing depth was roughly uniform across donors. TCR beta V segments were, for the most part, productive about 87% or about 30% of the time in an earlier analysis. With DRB1 most and HLA-C fewest, TCR association rates differed between HLA loci in a later analysis. Researchers counted about 150 TCR beta chains as cytomegalovirus-associated.

Comments on this clone: Its antigen is unidentified.

Germline loops: CDR1 SGHNT, CDR2 YYREEE (reference sequence). This CDR3 has 14 residues. V was pared by 1 base and J by 4 bases, with 1 base of the junction left unmatched. Researchers ran the PCR with 60 Vbeta and 13 Jbeta primers. Generated by immunoSEQ multiplex PCR, the TCRdb table keeps only in-frame clones and is missing some. This table holds around 230,000 clones, about 85% found once. The chain recombines TRBV5-4 with TRBJ2-1; 8 bases align to TRBD1. This receptor was identified in a girl aged 2-10 years in good health and CMV-seronegative. Sequencing was performed on PBMCs. CDR3 in amino acids: CASSLTGGYNEQFF. The CDR3 bases are TGTGCCAGCAGCTTGACAGGGGGTTACAATGAGCAGTTCTTC.